Below are 21 T cell receptor beta chains sequenced from a single sample in a study of blood T cell repertoires in COVID-19. Generated by immunoSEQ multiplex PCR, the TCRdb table keeps only in-frame clones and is missing some. The sample lists about 200,000 clones, 87% occurring once. Input material: peripheral blood. The receptors shown here come from a man aged 55 to 70 who had recovered from COVID-19.

The rearrangement uses TRBV6-1 and TRBJ2-3; TRBD2 matches 11 bases. Per germline, CDR1 MNHNS and CDR2 SASEGT. The V gene end was trimmed by 2 bases and the J gene end by 0 bases; junction bases not matched to a gene: 4. The CDR3 consists of 17 residues. The CDR3 DNA follows: TGTGCCAGCAGTGAACACCGGACTAGCGGGAGCACAGATACGCAGTATTTT. Its translation is CASSEHRTSGSTDTQYF.

The V and J genes are TRBV5-6 and TRBJ2-2; perhaps TRBD1 as D (6 bases). Germline V gives CDR1 SGHDT, CDR2 YYEEEE. CDR3 length equals 18 residues. V dropped 4 bases and J dropped 0 bases, with 19 bases sitting between them. CDR3 in DNA: TGTGCCAGCAGCCGCCGACCCCGGACAGTAACGAACACCGGGGAGCTGTTTTTT. Protein: CASSRRPRTVTNTGELFF.

V usage is TRBV19 and J usage is TRBJ1-1; D unresolved. The CDR3 is made up of 12 amino acids. The V and J ends lost 5 bases and 3 bases respectively, with 7 bases between them. Germline lookup yields CDR1 LNHDA and CDR2 SQIVND (reference sequence). The chain's CDR3 is CASSGEYTEAFF. The CDR3 DNA is TGTGCCAGTAGTGGAGAGTACACTGAAGCTTTCTTT.

The chain uses TRBV5-5 and TRBJ1-5; D is ambiguous. Germline CDR1 and CDR2: SGHKS and YYEKEE (reference sequence). The CDR3 is 12 residues long. Between the trimmed V and J ends, which lost 4 bases and 6 bases, there was a span of 8 bases. The CDR3 bases are TGTGCCAGCAGCCCCTCGGGTCAGCCCCAGCATTTT. Its translation: CASSPSGQPQHF.

This clone has more than one count but fewer than ten. V is TRBV10-3 and J is TRBJ1-2; D unresolved. Trimming removed 8 bases at V and 2 bases at J, with 9 bases between. The CDR3 totals 12 residues. Looked up from germline, CDR1 is ENHRY and CDR2 is SYGVKD. The CDR3 region has the DNA TGTGCCATCCAACGGAGAAACTATGGCTACACCTTC. Translating gives CAIQRRNYGYTF.

The chain is built from TRBV7-9 and TRBJ2-7, with a weak D call TRBD2 (5 bases). CDR1 is SEHNR, CDR2 FQNEAQ, per germline (reference sequence). This CDR3 has 14 amino acids. The V gene lost 5 bases and the J gene lost 0 bases, with 11 bases spanning the gap. For the CDR3, the DNA is TGTGCCAGCAGCATTGGACGGGGCTCCTACGAGCAGTACTTC. This sequence encodes CASSIGRGSYEQYF.

The chain is built from TRBV7-9 and TRBJ2-7; D is possibly TRBD1 (6 bases). The CDR3 runs to 14 residues. The V gene lost 6 bases and the J gene lost 0 bases, with 12 bases spanning the gap. Germline V gene lookup returns CDR1 SEHNR and CDR2 FQNEAQ (reference sequence). The CDR3 DNA reads TGTGCCAGCAGTGTTGACAGGAGCTCCTACGAGCAGTACTTC. Translating it yields CASSVDRSSYEQYF.

The chain links TRBV12-3 or TRBV12-4 to TRBJ1-2, with D unclear. The CDR3 has 13 residues. V was pared by 6 bases and J by 2 bases, with 10 bases between. CDR3 amino acids: CASRPRGNYGYTF. CDR3 nucleotide sequence: TGTGCCAGCAGGCCCCGAGGGAACTATGGCTACACCTTC.

The rearrangement joins TRBV6-1 to TRBJ2-7; TRBD1 agrees at 9 bases. This CDR3 region has 17 residues. The germline CDR1 and CDR2 sequences are MNHNS and SASEGT. V shed 4 bases and J 0 bases; nucleotides not matched to a gene: 10. The CDR3 sequence: CASSGYRGPISSYEQYF. For the CDR3, the DNA is TGTGCCAGCAGTGGTTACAGGGGGCCAATAAGCTCCTACGAGCAGTACTTC.

V and J are TRBV27 and TRBJ2-5; D possibly corresponds to TRBD2 (5 bases). The CDR3 consists of 14 residues. V lost 7 bases and J lost 1, with 13 bases in between. Germline CDR1 is MNHEY and CDR2 is SMNVEV (reference sequence). The CDR3 nucleotides are TGTGCCAGCACCCCGGAGAGGGTCCAAGAGACCCAGTACTTC. Its translation: CASTPERVQETQYF.

As concerns this clone: The same CDR3 is also encoded by other DNA sequences in this sample. This rearrangement joins TRBV19 to TRBJ2-3; no clear D gene. The CDR3 sequence is 13 residues long. Germline V gene data show CDR1 as LNHDA and CDR2 as SQIVND (reference sequence). V dropped 3 bases and J dropped 3 bases, with 7 bases sitting between them. The CDR3 bases are TGTGCCAGTAGTATCCCCAGTACAGATACGCAGTATTTT. Amino acid sequence: CASSIPSTDTQYF.

This chain connects TRBV28 to TRBJ1-5; a weak D match, TRBD1 (5 bases). Germline assignment: CDR1 MDHEN and CDR2 SYDVKM. Trimming left V 6 bases short and J 1 base short, with 10 bases between. The CDR3 consists of 14 residues. The CDR3 bases are TGTGCCAGCAGGGGGGGAGGGAGCAATCAGCCCCAGCATTTT. Translation gives CASRGGGSNQPQHF.

The chain employs TRBV5-1 and TRBJ1-6, with D uncertain. The length of the CDR3 is 12 residues. The V and J ends lost 5 bases and 10 bases respectively, with 10 bases between them. Germline V gene lookup returns CDR1 SGHRS and CDR2 YFSETQ. The CDR3 bases are TGCGCCAGCAGGGCTGCGGGGTCACCCCTCCACTTT. Amino acids: CASRAAGSPLHF.

The chain has TRBV11-2 and TRBJ1-1; D perhaps matches TRBD1 (5 bases). The germline CDR1 and CDR2 sequences are SGHAT and FQNNGV. V lost 6 bases and J lost 1, with 9 bases in between. The CDR3 is 13 residues long. The CDR3 DNA is TGTGCCAGCAGGGAAACAGGGAACACTGAAGCTTTCTTT. This gives the protein CASRETGNTEAFF. The full variable domain, with the rest looked up from reference TRBV11-2 and TRBJ1-1, is EAGVAQSPRYKIIEKRQSVAFWCNPISGHATLYWYQQILGQGPKLLIQFQNNGVVDDSQLPKDRFSAERLKGVDSTLKIQPAKLEDSAVYLCASRETGNTEAFFGQGTRLTVV.

The V gene is TRBV25-1, the J gene TRBJ2-4; D not certain. Germline-derived CDR1 and CDR2 are MGHDK and SYGVNS. With 4 bases removed from V and 0 bases from J, the gap between germline ends came to 10 bases. This CDR3 contains 15 residues. Here the CDR3 reads CASSVSSLAKNIQYF. In DNA, the CDR3 is TGTGCCAGCAGTGTTAGCAGTCTAGCCAAAAACATTCAGTACTTC. Full variable domain (missing parts from reference TRBV25-1 and TRBJ2-4): EADIYQTPRYLVIGTGKKITLECSQTMGHDKMYWYQQDPGMELHLIHYSYGVNSTEKGDLSSESTVSRIRTEHFPLTLESARPSHTSQYLCASSVSSLAKNIQYFGAGTRLSVL.

The chain couples TRBV6-5 to TRBJ1-1; TRBD1 is a possible D gene (5 bases). The CDR3 is made up of 15 amino acids. V was shortened by 4 bases and J by 6 bases, with 18 bases between the two germline ends. CDR1 and CDR2 from the germline V gene are MNHEY and SVGAGI. This CDR3 reads CASSSSDGPRAEAFF. The CDR3 DNA reads TGTGCCAGCAGTTCTTCCGACGGCCCCAGGGCTGAAGCTTTCTTT.

The count of this clone is one. The rearrangement links TRBV3-1 (or the pseudogene TRBV3-2) to TRBJ2-3; a weak D match, TRBD2 (5 bases). In germline, CDR1 is LGHDT, CDR2 YNNKEL (reference sequence). V lost 0 bases, J lost 1 base, and 8 bases lay in between. This CDR3 is 15 amino acids long. CDR3 nucleotide sequence: TGTGCCAGCAGCCAAGATGGACTGGGCACAGATACGCAGTATTTT. Translation: CASSQDGLGTDTQYF.

V and J are TRBV7-2 and TRBJ1-5, with D maybe TRBD1 (5 bases). The ends were cut back, 5 bases at V and 1 base at J, with 18 bases in the middle. Looked up from germline, CDR1 is SGHTA and CDR2 is FQGNSA. This CDR3 spans 17 amino acids. CDR3 sequence: CASSPAWGTGSNQPQHF. The CDR3 DNA reads as TGTGCCAGCAGCCCGGCATGGGGTACAGGAAGCAATCAGCCCCAGCATTTT. Based on the CDR3 plus reference TRBV7-2 and TRBJ1-5, the full variable domain is GAGVSQSPSNKVTEKGKDVELRCDPISGHTALYWYRQSLGQGLEFLIYFQGNSAPDKSGLPSDRFSAERTGGSVSTLTIQRTQQEDSAVYLCASSPAWGTGSNQPQHFGDGTRLSIL.

This clone came up a few times. The rearrangement uses TRBV6-6 and TRBJ1-3; D possibly corresponds to TRBD1 (6 bases). V lost 5 bases, J lost 0 bases, and 20 bases lay in between. Germline V gives CDR1 MNHNY, CDR2 SVGAGI (reference sequence). The CDR3 runs 18 residues. The CDR3 region has the DNA TGTGCCAGCAGTCTTACCCGGGACCGGGACATCTCTGGAAACACCATATATTTT. This translates into CASSLTRDRDISGNTIYF.

V is TRBV6-2 or TRBV6-3 and J is TRBJ2-7; a possible D gene is TRBD1 (5 bases). The CDR3 sequence is 13 residues long. V lost 4 bases, J lost 0 bases, and 7 bases lay in between. CDR1 and CDR2 from the germline V gene are MNHEY and SVGEGT. The CDR3 nucleotides are TGTGCCAGCAGTTGGGGCGACTCCTACGAGCAGTACTTC. Amino acid sequence: CASSWGDSYEQYF.

The CDR3 region is CASSYPYRGRFQETQYF. The CDR3 bases are TGTGCCAGCAGTTACCCCTACAGGGGGCGCTTCCAAGAGACCCAGTACTTC. The genes are TRBV6-2 or TRBV6-3 and TRBJ2-5, with 9 bases identical to TRBD1. The CDR3 sequence is 17 residues long. Losses at the gene ends were 2 bases for V and 1 base for J; bases not matched to a gene: 8. Germline V gene lookup returns CDR1 MNHEY and CDR2 SVGEGT.